This entry lists 24 T cell receptor beta chains sequenced from one sample in a study of blood T cell repertoires in COVID-19. Repertoires were generated with immunoSEQ multiplex PCR, while TCRdb's copy carries only in-frame clones and drops some. Of about 250,000 clones detected, approximately 80% appear once; the ten largest clones hold 8.9%. Input material: peripheral blood. These receptors came from a man at least 80 years old with acute or convalescent COVID-19.

The V gene is TRBV7-9, the J gene TRBJ2-7, with D possibly TRBD2 on 6 matching bases. CDR1 and CDR2 from the germline V gene are SEHNR and FQNEAQ (reference sequence). This CDR3 has 15 amino acids. The V gene lost 1 base and the J gene lost 5 bases, with 15 bases spanning the gap. The CDR3 DNA sequence: TGTGCCAGCAGCTTAGGGGGAGGCAGGGTGGACGAGCAGTACTTC. The encoded protein is CASSLGGGRVDEQYF.

This clone appeared a single time. This chain uses TRBV27 with TRBJ2-2, with D tentatively TRBD1 (8 bases). The CDR3 runs 15 residues. Trimming removed 6 bases from V and 4 bases from J, with 15 bases in between. Germline V CDR1 and CDR2: MNHEY, SMNVEV (reference sequence). The CDR3 here is CASRPQGGSTGELFF. The CDR3 region has the DNA TGTGCCAGCAGGCCACAGGGGGGGAGCACCGGGGAGCTGTTTTTT.

The V gene is TRBV7-6, the J gene TRBJ1-1; D uncertain. CDR1 is SGHVS and CDR2 is FNYEAQ in the germline V gene. There are 13 residues in the CDR3. The CDR3 is CATSSYMNTEAFF. The CDR3 coding sequence is TGTGCTACTAGTAGTTACATGAACACTGAAGCTTTCTTT.

This chain uses TRBV9 with TRBJ1-1, with D hard to call. V lost 3 bases, J lost 0 bases, and 6 bases lay in between. The CDR3 has 13 residues. Germline assignment: CDR1 SGDLS and CDR2 YYNGEE. CDR3: CASSGAMNTEAFF. CDR3 bases: TGTGCCAGCAGCGGGGCCATGAACACTGAAGCTTTCTTT.

This clone was seen a few times. This chain uses TRBV7-3 with TRBJ2-3; the D is unclear. The ends were cut back, 5 bases at V and 6 bases at J, with 9 bases in the middle. Germline CDR1 reads SGHTA; CDR2 reads FQGTGA. The CDR3 spans 12 residues. The CDR3 here is CASSPSQDTQYF. The CDR3 DNA is TGTGCCAGCAGCCCCAGTCAGGATACGCAGTATTTT.

The chain uses TRBV10-2 and TRBJ2-7; the D gene is possibly TRBD2 (6 bases). The V and J ends lost 6 bases and 7 bases respectively, with 16 bases between them. Germline CDR1 WSHSY, CDR2 SAAADI. The CDR3 loop spans 13 amino acids. CDR3 loop: CASRTLFGGEQYF. CDR3 bases: TGCGCCAGCAGGACTCTTTTTGGGGGGGAGCAGTACTTC.

The chain carries TRBV5-1 and TRBJ2-7, with TRBD2 matching over 14 bases. CDR3 length equals 15 residues. V lost 4 bases to trimming and J lost 6 bases; unmatched junction nucleotides: 6. Looked up from germline, CDR1 is SGHRS and CDR2 is YFSETQ. In DNA form, the CDR3 reads TGCGCCAGCAGCACCGGACTAGCGGGAGGAGGCGAGCAGTACTTC. This gives the protein CASSTGLAGGGEQYF.

The chain combines TRBV7-2 with TRBJ2-5; no clear D gene. Germline CDR1 and CDR2: SGHTA and FQGNSA. V was shortened by 3 bases and J by 0 bases, with 8 bases between the two germline ends. This CDR3 is 14 amino acids long. In DNA, the CDR3 is TGTGCCAGCAGCTTCGCAGGAAACCAAGAGACCCAGTACTTC. Translated: CASSFAGNQETQYF.

The chain recombines TRBV7-3 with TRBJ2-1; 8 positions match TRBD1. Germline values: CDR1 SGHTA, CDR2 FQGTGA. The trim removed 5 bases at V and 0 bases at J, leaving 6 bases unmatched. This CDR3 is built from 16 residues. CDR3 sequence (DNA): TGTGCCAGCAGCATGGACAGGGCGAGCTCCTACAATGAGCAGTTCTTC. It specifies CASSMDRASSYNEQFF.

J is TRBJ1-3 and V is TRBV15; TRBD1 agrees at 7 bases. This CDR3 comprises 16 residues. Germline-derived CDR1 and CDR2 are LNHNV and YYDKDF (reference sequence). The V gene end was trimmed by 8 bases and the J gene end by 0 bases; junction bases not matched to a gene: 10. The CDR3 loop reads CATERAGTVSGNTIYF. CDR3 DNA sequence: TGTGCCACCGAAAGGGCGGGGACAGTCTCTGGAAACACCATATATTTT.

The chain is built from TRBV2 and TRBJ2-3, with 14 bases fitting TRBD2. The CDR3 spans 17 residues. The germline V gene encodes CDR1 SNHLY and CDR2 FYNNEI. The V segment lost 11 bases and the J segment 5 bases; nucleotides outside the gene matches: 15. The CDR3 sequence is CAGRTSGGTARGDTQYF. As DNA, the CDR3 is TGTGCCGGGAGGACTAGCGGGGGGACGGCCCGTGGAGATACGCAGTATTTT.

This clone was counted between two and nine times. The CDR3 region is CASSAYRGQSLGGSPLHF. The CDR3 DNA sequence: TGTGCCAGCAGTGCTTACAGGGGGCAGAGTTTAGGAGGTTCACCCCTCCACTTT. This sequence joins TRBV6-1 and TRBJ1-6; 9 bases match TRBD1. Germline V gene sequence: CDR1 MNHNS, CDR2 SASEGT. The CDR3 loop spans 18 amino acids. The V gene end was trimmed by 4 bases and the J gene end by 9 bases; junction bases not matched to a gene: 16.

The CDR3 loop is CASSVGPKENEQFF. The CDR3 coding sequence is TGTGCCAGCAGCGTGGGCCCAAAGGAAAATGAGCAGTTCTTC. This chain joins TRBV9 and TRBJ2-1, with no clear D. The CDR3 contains 14 residues. The germline V gene encodes CDR1 SGDLS and CDR2 YYNGEE. The germline V and J ends were trimmed by 2 bases and 7 bases, with 13 bases remaining between them.

The chain links TRBV6-4 to TRBJ2-6, with D possibly being TRBD2 (7 bases). CDR1 and CDR2 from the germline V gene are MRHNA and SNTAGT. Trimming removed 3 bases from V and 1 base from J, with 13 bases in between. The CDR3 contains 17 residues. The CDR3 protein is CASSEKGEGSGANVLTF. CDR3 bases: TGTGCCAGCAGTGAGAAGGGGGAGGGATCTGGGGCCAACGTCCTGACTTTC.

The gene calls are TRBV4-1 and TRBJ1-5; D perhaps matches TRBD1 (5 bases). Trimming cost V 1 base and J 9 bases, with 19 bases left between them. Germline V CDR1 and CDR2: MGHRA, YSYEKL. The length of the CDR3 is 16 residues. The CDR3 here is CASSQGRLGLPGPQHF. Written as DNA, the CDR3 is TGCGCCAGCAGCCAAGGGCGGCTGGGACTCCCAGGGCCCCAGCATTTT.

The CDR3 spells CASSYYRDRGYEQYF. In DNA form, the CDR3 reads TGCGCCAGCAGCTATTACCGGGACAGGGGCTACGAGCAGTACTTC. The chain joins TRBV5-1 to TRBJ2-7; TRBD1 aligns across 10 bases. From germline, CDR1 is SGHRS and CDR2 YFSETQ. The CDR3 consists of 15 residues. The V segment lost 3 bases and the J segment 3 bases; nucleotides outside the gene matches: 6.

This chain links TRBV28 with TRBJ1-5, with 9 bases fitting TRBD1. V shed 1 base and J 4 bases; nucleotides not matched to a gene: 5. The V gene's germline CDR1 is MDHEN and CDR2 SYDVKM. The length of the CDR3 is 16 residues. This CDR3 reads CASSLSDRGRNQPQHF. The CDR3 DNA sequence: TGTGCCAGCAGTTTATCGGACAGGGGACGAAATCAGCCCCAGCATTTT.

The chain has TRBV19 and TRBJ1-1; 8 bases are shared with TRBD1. The ends lost 5 bases at V and 0 bases at J; junction bases unmatched: 5. The CDR3 sequence is 15 residues long. Germline V gene data show CDR1 as LNHDA and CDR2 as SQIVND (reference sequence). CDR3 sequence reads: CASSRAGGLNTEAFF. The CDR3 DNA reads as TGTGCCAGTAGTCGCGCAGGGGGCCTGAACACTGAAGCTTTCTTT. Full variable domain (outside the CDR3, taken from reference TRBV19 and TRBJ1-1): DGGITQSPKYLFRKEGQNVTLSCEQNLNHDAMYWYRQDPGQGLRLIYYSQIVNDFQKGDIAEGYSVSREKKESFPLTVTSAQKNPTAFYLCASSRAGGLNTEAFFGQGTRLTVV.

The rearrangement uses TRBV5-1 and TRBJ1-1, with D unresolved. Trimming left V 0 bases short and J 0 bases short, with 9 bases between. Germline values: CDR1 SGHRS, CDR2 YFSETQ. This CDR3 has 15 residues. The CDR3 region is CASSLGGVMNTEAFF. The CDR3 DNA follows: TGCGCCAGCAGCTTGGGAGGTGTCATGAACACTGAAGCTTTCTTT.

The chain couples TRBV6-5 to TRBJ1-6, with D possibly being TRBD1 (5 bases). The V gene lost 6 bases and the J gene lost 4 bases, with 10 bases spanning the gap. The CDR3 runs to 14 residues. CDR1 is MNHEY and CDR2 is SVGAGI in the germline V gene. CDR3: CASRSRDYNSPLHF. The CDR3 region has the DNA TGTGCCAGCAGGTCCAGGGATTATAATTCACCCCTCCACTTT.

The rearrangement joins TRBV5-4 to TRBJ2-7; 12 bases agree with TRBD1. CDR1 is SGHNT and CDR2 is YYREEE in the germline V gene (reference sequence). The CDR3 has 14 amino acids. V trimming: 7 bases; J trimming: 6 bases; junction bases outside the gene matches: 8. CDR3 protein: CASGPGQGASEQYF. The CDR3 DNA reads TGTGCCAGCGGACCGGGACAGGGGGCAAGCGAGCAGTACTTC.

This chain connects TRBV3-1 (or the pseudogene TRBV3-2) to TRBJ1-6; possible D gene TRBD1, 5 bases. Trimming took off 1 base at V and 4 bases at J, with 11 bases between the two ends. Germline lookup yields CDR1 LGHDT and CDR2 YNNKEL (reference sequence). The CDR3 runs 16 residues. In DNA, the CDR3 is TGTGCCAGCAGCCAAGGAGTGGGACTGTATAATTCACCCCTCCACTTT. It encodes CASSQGVGLYNSPLHF.

This chain joins TRBV6-2 or TRBV6-3 and TRBJ2-7, with D hard to call. CDR1 is MNHEY, CDR2 SVGEGT, per germline. Trimming took off 0 bases at V and 5 bases at J, with 14 bases between the two ends. The CDR3 is made up of 15 amino acids. The CDR3 loop is CASSYSHSRVHEQYF. CDR3 nucleotides: TGTGCCAGCAGTTACTCCCATTCTAGAGTACACGAGCAGTACTTC.

The J gene is TRBJ1-6, the V gene TRBV18, with TRBD1 matching 8 bases. The germline CDR1 and CDR2 sequences are KGHSH and LQKENI. V gave up 0 bases and J gave up 8 bases; unmatched junction bases: 6. CDR3 size: 16 residues. CDR3 sequence: CASSPPRQGAYSPLHF. The CDR3, as DNA: TGTGCCAGCTCACCACCGAGGCAGGGGGCGTATTCACCCCTCCACTTT.